One and the same sample provided the 23 T cell receptor beta chains below, sequenced in a study of T cell responses to AZD1222 COVID-19 vaccine. TCRdb's table, derived via immunoSEQ multiplex PCR, lists solely in-frame clones and lacks some. The data show around 140,000 clones, approximately 94% seen once. The material sequenced was peripheral blood, taken on day 0 of AZD1222 vaccination. These receptors all stem from an adult in good health.

V gene TRBV19 combines with J gene TRBJ2-1; D perhaps matches TRBD2 (6 bases). The V and J ends lost 10 bases and 9 bases respectively, with 19 bases between them. This CDR3 contains 13 residues. The germline CDR1 and CDR2 sequences are LNHDA and SQIVND (reference sequence). DNA for the CDR3: TGTGCCATCAAGTCGGCGGGACCGGGTGAGCAGTTCTTC. This codes for CAIKSAGPGEQFF.

The rearrangement uses TRBV3-1 (or the pseudogene TRBV3-2) and TRBJ2-5, with TRBD2 matching over 11 bases. Germline loops: CDR1 LGHDT, CDR2 YNNKEL (reference sequence). The CDR3 has 15 residues. V shed 1 base, J shed 5 bases, and the junction held 3 bases outside the gene matches. In DNA, the CDR3 is TGTGCCAGCAGCCAAGTACGACTAGCGGGGGAGACCCAGTACTTC. Translation: CASSQVRLAGETQYF.

The chain joins TRBV7-9 to TRBJ1-4; D is uncertain. V dropped 0 bases and J dropped 4 bases, with 3 bases sitting between them. The CDR3 has 13 residues. The germline V gene has CDR1 SEHNR and CDR2 FQNEAQ (reference sequence). CDR3 residues: CASSLAVNEKLFF. For the CDR3, the DNA is TGTGCCAGCAGCTTAGCAGTTAATGAAAAACTGTTTTTT. The whole variable domain, remainder taken from reference TRBV7-9 and TRBJ1-4, is DTGVSQNPRHKITKRGQNVTFRCDPISEHNRLYWYRQTLGQGPEFLTYFQNEAQLEKSRLLSDRFSAERPKGSFSTLEIQRTEQGDSAMYLCASSLAVNEKLFFGSGTQLSVL.

The rearrangement uses TRBV29-1 and TRBJ1-2; possible D gene TRBD1, 5 bases. Germline CDR1 is SQVTM and CDR2 is ANQGSEA. Trimming removed 1 base at V and 3 bases at J, with 15 bases between. CDR3 length: 15 amino acids. The CDR3 DNA is TGCAGCGTTGAAGGCCTACTGGGGGGAGACTATGGCTACACCTTC. Encoded protein: CSVEGLLGGDYGYTF. Full variable domain (rest looked up from reference TRBV29-1 and TRBJ1-2): SAVISQKPSRDICQRGTSLTIQCQVDSQVTMMFWYRQQPGQSLTLIATANQGSEATYESGFVIDKFPISRPNLTFSTLTVSNMSPEDSSIYLCSVEGLLGGDYGYTFGSGTRLTVV.

The sample holds a few counts of this clone. The chain joins TRBV5-4 to TRBJ2-1; the match to TRBD2 covers 8 bases. This CDR3 spans 14 amino acids. Unmatched junction bases numbered 3, after V lost 6 bases and J lost 1 base. Germline V gene data show CDR1 as SGHNT and CDR2 as YYREEE (reference sequence). The CDR3 spells CASTREGSYNEQFF. Written as DNA, the CDR3 is TGTGCCAGCACCCGGGAGGGATCCTACAATGAGCAGTTCTTC.

This chain links TRBV9 with TRBJ1-1; no clear D gene. V was pared by 1 base and J by 2 bases, with 6 bases between. The V gene's germline CDR1 is SGDLS and CDR2 YYNGEE. CDR3 length equals 13 residues. The CDR3 nucleotides are TGTGCCAGCAGCGTATCCCAAAACACTGAAGCTTTCTTT. Translated, it gives CASSVSQNTEAFF.

The chain employs TRBV4-3 and TRBJ2-3; no clear D. Trimming stripped 4 bases from V and 3 bases from J, with 14 bases between. CDR1 LGHNA and CDR2 YSLEER come from the germline V gene. The CDR3 has 15 residues. This CDR3 reads CASSRDWGKTDTQYF. CDR3 sequence (DNA): TGCGCCAGCAGCCGCGACTGGGGAAAAACAGATACGCAGTATTTT.

The V gene is TRBV10-1, the J gene TRBJ1-2; D is ambiguous. This CDR3 is 10 amino acids long. Trimming left V 4 bases short and J 8 bases short, with 5 bases between. CDR1 WNHNN and CDR2 SYGVQD come from the germline V gene (reference sequence). This CDR3 reads CASSVRGYTF. The CDR3 DNA sequence: TGCGCCAGCAGTGTGAGGGGCTACACCTTC.

The chain is built from TRBV20-1 and TRBJ1-1; D is undetermined. Germline V lookup: CDR1 DFQATT, CDR2 SNEGSKA (reference sequence). Trimming took off 6 bases at V and 6 bases at J, with 5 bases between the two ends. The CDR3 is 9 amino acids. CDR3 in amino acids: CSAGSEAFF. The CDR3 nucleotides are TGCAGTGCGGGGTCTGAAGCTTTCTTT.

J is TRBJ1-1 and V is TRBV28; 7 bases fit TRBD1. J was trimmed by 7 bases and V by 8 bases; bases with no gene match: 10. The CDR3 runs to 13 residues. Germline lookup yields CDR1 MDHEN and CDR2 SYDVKM. For the CDR3, the DNA is TGTGCCAGCGCACGTCAACAGGGGTATGAAGCTTTCTTT. Protein sequence: CASARQQGYEAFF.

This clone came up once. CDR3 DNA sequence: TGTGCCTGGAGCGTCCTAGGGGATTCACCCCTCCACTTT. Its protein product is CAWSVLGDSPLHF. The chain recombines TRBV30 with TRBJ1-6; perhaps TRBD1 as D (5 bases). Per the germline V gene, CDR1 is GTSNPN and CDR2 is SVGIG (reference sequence). Between the trimmed V and J ends, which lost 3 bases and 8 bases, there was a span of 11 bases. CDR3 length equals 13 residues.

The chain recombines TRBV3-1 (or the pseudogene TRBV3-2) with TRBJ2-4; maybe TRBD2 (5 bases). Germline CDR1 is LGHDT and CDR2 is YNNKEL (reference sequence). With 0 bases removed from V and 0 bases from J, the gap between germline ends came to 27 bases. CDR3 length equals 22 residues. The CDR3: CASSQETTVYREFGLAKNIQYF. CDR3 nucleotide sequence: TGTGCCAGCAGCCAAGAGACAACTGTTTACCGGGAATTCGGACTAGCCAAAAACATTCAGTACTTC.

This chain joins TRBV7-9 and TRBJ1-2; possible D gene TRBD1, 5 bases. V was trimmed by 5 bases and J by 6 bases, leaving 19 bases between them. CDR3 length: 15 residues. The germline V gene has CDR1 SEHNR and CDR2 FQNEAQ (reference sequence). The CDR3 DNA follows: TGTGCCAGCAGCCCCGCCCGGGGGGGTTCAGATGGCTACACCTTC. This sequence encodes CASSPARGGSDGYTF.

This clone was detected a few times. V usage is TRBV4-3 and J usage is TRBJ2-1, with 7 bases lining up with TRBD2. This CDR3 is built from 15 residues. The V and J ends lost 0 bases and 5 bases, in that order; junction bases with no gene match: 4. Germline V gene lookup returns CDR1 LGHNA and CDR2 YSLEER. As DNA, the CDR3 is TGCGCCAGCAGCCAAGATGGACTAGGGCACAATGAGCAGTTCTTC. Translating gives CASSQDGLGHNEQFF.

This sequence joins TRBV5-6 and TRBJ1-1, with TRBD1 as a possible D gene (6 bases). The V end was cut by 3 bases, the J end by 4 bases, with 22 bases between. Germline values: CDR1 SGHDT, CDR2 YYEEEE. CDR3 length equals 17 residues. The CDR3 here is CASSWGSGGEVPTEAFF. In DNA, the CDR3 is TGTGCCAGCAGCTGGGGGAGCGGGGGCGAGGTGCCCACTGAAGCTTTCTTT.

The rearrangement uses TRBV5-5 and TRBJ2-7; 7 positions agree with TRBD1. The CDR3 is made up of 15 amino acids. Germline CDR1 reads SGHKS; CDR2 reads YYEKEE (reference sequence). V was clipped by 2 bases and J by 1 base; unmatched bases: 6. Here the CDR3 DNA reads TGTGCCAGCAGCTTACGACAGGGAATTTCCTACGAGCAGTACTTC. It is translated as CASSLRQGISYEQYF.

The V and J genes are TRBV5-1 and TRBJ2-2; D is uncertain. This CDR3 contains 16 residues. Between the trimmed V and J ends, which lost 1 base and 2 bases, there was a span of 12 bases. In germline, CDR1 is SGHRS, CDR2 YFSETQ. The CDR3 sequence is CASSLRSQLNTGELFF. DNA of the CDR3: TGCGCCAGCAGCTTGAGGTCACAGCTCAACACCGGGGAGCTGTTTTTT.

The V and J genes are TRBV9 and TRBJ2-7, with 8 nucleotides matching TRBD2. Germline CDR1 is SGDLS and CDR2 is YYNGEE. V trimming: 0 bases; J trimming: 2 bases; junction bases outside the gene matches: 7. This CDR3 spans 16 amino acids. As DNA, the CDR3 is TGTGCCAGCAGCGTAGAGATTGCGGGAGGAGCCTACGAGCAGTACTTC. Translated: CASSVEIAGGAYEQYF.

The genes are TRBV3-1 (or the pseudogene TRBV3-2) and TRBJ1-6; 8 bases agree with TRBD1. Germline V lookup: CDR1 LGHDT, CDR2 YNNKEL (reference sequence). The trim removed 10 bases at V and 6 bases at J, leaving 11 bases unmatched. The CDR3 covers 15 residues. The CDR3 nucleotides read TGTGCCAACAACAGGGGGACATCTTTTAATTCACCCCTCCACTTT. Translated: CANNRGTSFNSPLHF.

This sequence joins TRBV6-2 or TRBV6-3 and TRBJ2-7, with 7 positions matching TRBD2. Trimming took 5 bases from V and 3 from J; bases not matched to a gene: 10. Germline lookup yields CDR1 MNHEY and CDR2 SVGEGT. CDR3 size: 15 residues. This CDR3 reads CASSRGASGRYEQYF. The CDR3 DNA follows: TGTGCCAGCAGTCGTGGGGCTAGCGGACGCTACGAGCAGTACTTC.

The chain employs TRBV6-2 or TRBV6-3 and TRBJ1-1, with 11 bases matching TRBD1. The V and J ends lost 6 bases and 6 bases, in that order; junction bases with no gene match: 6. The CDR3 extends over 14 amino acids. CDR1 and CDR2 from the germline V gene are MNHEY and SVGEGT. In DNA, the CDR3 is TGTGCCAGCAGCCCCGGGACAGGGGGTCCTGAAGCTTTCTTT. Its translation is CASSPGTGGPEAFF.

V usage is TRBV6-5 and J usage is TRBJ1-2; tentatively, D is TRBD1 (5 bases). CDR3 length: 13 amino acids. CDR1 MNHEY and CDR2 SVGAGI come from the germline V gene. V dropped 7 bases and J dropped 9 bases, with 18 bases sitting between them. DNA for the CDR3: TGTGCCAGCACCCAACCGGGACGAGAAAGCTACACCTTC. Translation: CASTQPGRESYTF.

This chain joins TRBV2 and TRBJ2-7; tentative D call: TRBD2 (6 bases). CDR1 SNHLY and CDR2 FYNNEI come from the germline V gene. The CDR3 runs to 13 residues. The ends were cut back, 6 bases at V and 2 bases at J, with 11 bases in the middle. The DNA for the CDR3 is TGTGCCAGCAGCGGGACTGTACCCTACGAGCAGTACTTC. Its protein is CASSGTVPYEQYF.